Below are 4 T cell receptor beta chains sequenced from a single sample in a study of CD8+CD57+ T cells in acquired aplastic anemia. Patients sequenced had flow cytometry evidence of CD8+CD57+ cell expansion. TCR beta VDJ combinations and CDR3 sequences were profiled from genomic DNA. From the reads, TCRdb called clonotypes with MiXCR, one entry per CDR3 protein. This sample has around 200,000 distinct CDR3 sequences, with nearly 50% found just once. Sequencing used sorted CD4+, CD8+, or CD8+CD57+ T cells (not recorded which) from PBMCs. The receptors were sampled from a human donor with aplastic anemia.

CDR3 loop: CASSLSWQGAYGYTF. The CDR3 coding sequence is TGTGCCAGTTCCTTGAGCTGGCAGGGGGCCTATGGCTACACCTTC. The V and J genes are TRBV2 and TRBJ1-2; 8 nucleotides line up with TRBD1. CDR3 length equals 15 residues. Germline loops: CDR1 SNHLY, CDR2 FYNNEI. V shed 9 bases and J 4 bases; nucleotides not matched to a gene: 13.

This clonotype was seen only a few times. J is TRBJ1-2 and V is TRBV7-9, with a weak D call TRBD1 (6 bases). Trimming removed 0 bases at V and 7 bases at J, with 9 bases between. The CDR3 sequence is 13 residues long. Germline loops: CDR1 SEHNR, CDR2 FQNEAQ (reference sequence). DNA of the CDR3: TGTGCCAGCAGCTTAGCTGGGGGGCTTGGCTACACCTTC. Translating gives CASSLAGGLGYTF.

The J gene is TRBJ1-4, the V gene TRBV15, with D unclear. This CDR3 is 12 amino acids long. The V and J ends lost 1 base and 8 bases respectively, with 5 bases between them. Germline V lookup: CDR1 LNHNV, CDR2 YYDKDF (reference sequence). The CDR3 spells CATSRVGEKLFF. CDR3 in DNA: TGTGCCACCAGCAGAGTAGGGGAAAAACTGTTTTTT. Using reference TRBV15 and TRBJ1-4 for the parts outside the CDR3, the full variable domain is DAMVIQNPRYQVTQFGKPVTLSCSQTLNHNVMYWYQQKSSQAPKLLFHYYDKDFNNEADTPDNFQSRRPNTSFCFLDIRSPGLGDTAMYLCATSRVGEKLFFGSGTQLSVL.

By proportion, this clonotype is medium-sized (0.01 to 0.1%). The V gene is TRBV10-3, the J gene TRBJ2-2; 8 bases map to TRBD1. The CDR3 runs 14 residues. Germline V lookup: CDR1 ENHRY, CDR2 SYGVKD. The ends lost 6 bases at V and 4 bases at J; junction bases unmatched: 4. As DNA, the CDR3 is TGTGCCATCAGCCCGGGACAGGTCACCGGGGAGCTGTTTTTT. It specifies CAISPGQVTGELFF.